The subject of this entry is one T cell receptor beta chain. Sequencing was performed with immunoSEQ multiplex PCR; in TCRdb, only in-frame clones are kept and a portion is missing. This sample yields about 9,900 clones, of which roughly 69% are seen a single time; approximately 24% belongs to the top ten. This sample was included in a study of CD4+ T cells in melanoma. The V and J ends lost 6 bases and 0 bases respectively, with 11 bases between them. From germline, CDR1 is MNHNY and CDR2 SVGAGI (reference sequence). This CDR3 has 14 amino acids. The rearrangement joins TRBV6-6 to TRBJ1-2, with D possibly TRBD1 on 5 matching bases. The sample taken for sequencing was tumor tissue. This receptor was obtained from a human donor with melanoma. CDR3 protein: CASREGHSNYGYTF. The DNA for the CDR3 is TGTGCCAGCAGAGAGGGGCACTCTAACTATGGCTACACCTTC.